This T cell receptor beta chain was retrieved from a study of T-cell reconstitution after alpha-beta-depleted transplantation in children (dated by TCRdb to the mid-2010s). In the study overall: Using TCR repertoire profiling, the study quantitatively followed how T-cell immune reconstitution unfolded in children after TCRalphabeta/CD19-depleted allogeneic hematopoietic cell transplantation. What the work shows at the level of the full study, not this receptor alone: The high TCRbeta diversity at day 60 in some patients was ascribed to recipient T cells and intrathymic progenitors that had survived conditioning. Over subsequent months, a decline in hyperexpanded clone frequencies was noted, and after one year, T-cell counts and TCRbeta diversity were mostly ascribed to newly produced T cells. The apparently early alphabetaT-cell count recovery about two months after transplant was reportedly dependent on only several hundred rapidly expanded clones derived from non-depleted graft cells.

Libraries were built with PCR. TCRdb shows the sequencer as Illumina HiSeq 2500. TCR library preparation used molecular barcoding, with unique molecular identifiers applied to normalize quantification of the TCRbeta repertoire. In TCRdb, the public reads were trimmed at Q25 with fastp and aligned with MiXCR, with productive beta chains retained. Records with the same CDR3 protein are collapsed into one entry carrying the most frequent genes and DNA. Within this sample are some 830,000 distinct CDR3 sequences, with less than 20% of them counted one time only. The ten largest clones capture roughly 5% of the sample. The V end gives up 4 bases and the J end 3 bases, leaving 15 bases in the junction not matched to a gene. The cysteine opens and the phenylalanine closes a CDR3 of 19 amino acids. Of the read, only the CDR3 DNA is kept; its 57 bases are in frame from base 1. In the germline V gene, CDR1 corresponds to SQVTM and CDR2 to ANQGSEA.

To note about this clonotype: No antigen is known for it. No qualities accompany the bases; no much larger clone lies one base away.

The treatment or condition label of this sample denotes: allogeneic hematopoietic cell transplantation with graft depleted of TCRalphabeta T cells and CD19 B cells. The children who served as transplant recipients had been given grafts of TCRalphabeta/CD19-depleted allogeneic hematopoietic cells. The receptor was isolated from a male patient younger than 18 who had a stem cell transplant for acute lymphoblastic leukemia, so the T cells may come from the graft donor. The sample was PBMCs, mostly from graft donor cells, taken 360 days after TCRalphabeta/CD19-depleted stem cell transplant. Recombination linked TRBV29-1 to TRBJ2-7, with TRBD2 matching 16 junction bases. CDR3 loop: CSVVVQTGTSGRAGYEQYF. The DNA sequence is given as TGCAGCGTTGTAGTCCAAACAGGGACTAGCGGGAGGGCCGGCTACGAGCAGTACTTC.